Following are 9 T cell receptor beta chains from one sample sequenced in a study of cytomegalovirus exposure and HLA in healthy donors (dated by TCRdb to 2017 to 2019). The method behind the library was the immunoSEQ multiplex PCR assay. For the multiplex PCR, a mixture combining 60 forward primers for TCR Vbeta segments and 13 reverse primers for TCR Jbeta segments was used. In its TCRdb copy, this immuneACCESS table keeps in-frame sequences only and misses some clones. Where compared with another copy, unresolved V genes explain less than half of these, and the others have no known cause. Present in this sample are some 120,000 clones, 80% of which were seen just once. 1% of the sample belongs to the ten largest clones. The sample consisted of PBMCs. The receptor set was obtained from a middle-aged man in good health and CMV-seronegative.

Note on this clone: Additional DNA sequences in this sample encode the identical CDR3. The V and J genes are TRBV18 and TRBJ1-5, with D perhaps matching TRBD1 (5 bases). Trimming cost V 0 bases and J 4 bases, with 7 bases left between them. The CDR3 consists of 14 residues. Germline CDR1 KGHSH, CDR2 LQKENI. The CDR3 nucleotides are TGTGCCAGCTCACCACCGGGGGGGAATCAGCCCCAGCATTTT. It translates to CASSPPGGNQPQHF.

The chain recombines TRBV11-2 with TRBJ2-2, with 9 bases that match TRBD2. CDR1 SGHAT and CDR2 FQNNGV come from the germline V gene. The CDR3 runs to 17 residues. V trimming: 1 base; J trimming: 4 bases; junction bases outside the gene matches: 7. The CDR3 nucleotides read TGTGCCAGCAGCTTAGGGGGGACTAGCTTTATCACCGGGGAGCTGTTTTTT. This sequence encodes CASSLGGTSFITGELFF.

The chain couples TRBV30 to TRBJ1-1; 7 nucleotides line up with TRBD1. This CDR3 has 12 amino acids. Looked up from germline, CDR1 is GTSNPN and CDR2 is SVGIG (reference sequence). V lost 2 bases, J lost 13 bases, and 10 bases stayed unmatched. The DNA for the CDR3 is TGTGCCTGGAGTAGCAGGGGGAGACGGGATTTCTTT. Translating gives CAWSSRGRRDFF.

This CDR3 reads CASSPSSGNTIYF. The CDR3 nucleotides are TGTGCCAGCAGTCCCTCTTCTGGAAACACCATATATTTT. V and J are TRBV6-1 and TRBJ1-3; D is unresolved. V was pared by 5 bases and J by 1 base, with 6 bases between. The CDR3 runs 13 residues. Germline lookup yields CDR1 MNHNS and CDR2 SASEGT.

The V and J genes are TRBV2 and TRBJ2-7; D gene uncertain. The CDR3 loop spans 11 amino acids. Germline-derived CDR1 and CDR2 are SNHLY and FYNNEI. Trimming cost V 6 bases and J 3 bases, with 6 bases left between them. The chain's CDR3 is CASRQSYEQYF. Written as DNA, the CDR3 is TGTGCCAGCAGACAAAGCTACGAGCAGTACTTC.

J is TRBJ2-5 and V is TRBV10-3; 7 nucleotides match TRBD1. The length of the CDR3 is 13 residues. With 6 bases clipped from V and 3 bases from J, the junction kept 4 bases outside the gene matches. From germline, CDR1 is ENHRY and CDR2 SYGVKD. The CDR3 DNA is TGTGCCATCAGCCGGACAGGAGAAGAGACCCAGTACTTC. Protein sequence: CAISRTGEETQYF.

The chain recombines TRBV29-1 with TRBJ1-1, with 8 nucleotides matching TRBD1. The germline CDR1 and CDR2 sequences are SQVTM and ANQGSEA. V trimming: 5 bases; J trimming: 1 base; junction bases outside the gene matches: 3. CDR3 length: 13 amino acids. As DNA, the CDR3 is TGCAGCGTTTCCAGGGGGCCGAACACTGAAGCTTTCTTT. This sequence encodes CSVSRGPNTEAFF. Together with reference TRBV29-1 and TRBJ1-1, the CDR3 gives the full variable domain: SAVISQKPSRDICQRGTSLTIQCQVDSQVTMMFWYRQQPGQSLTLIATANQGSEATYESGFVIDKFPISRPNLTFSTLTVSNMSPEDSSIYLCSVSRGPNTEAFFGQGTRLTVV.

The rearrangement links TRBV9 to TRBJ1-1; D possibly corresponds to TRBD1 (6 bases). V gave up 2 bases and J gave up 0 bases, with 11 bases separating them. The CDR3 covers 15 residues. Germline CDR1 reads SGDLS; CDR2 reads YYNGEE. The CDR3 loop is CASSVVGDMNTEAFF. CDR3 nucleotides: TGTGCCAGCAGCGTCGTGGGGGACATGAACACTGAAGCTTTCTTT.

This clone occurred a few times. The chain has TRBV9 and TRBJ2-3, with 7 bases matching TRBD2. The germline gives CDR1 SGDLS, CDR2 YYNGEE. The CDR3 is 16 amino acids. Germline trimming cut 4 bases from V and 5 bases from J; bases unmatched to any gene: 13. The CDR3 loop reads CASSPLSGTGGDTQYF. CDR3 in DNA: TGTGCCAGCAGCCCCCTAAGCGGGACCGGGGGAGATACGCAGTATTTT.